Only a few counts were recorded for the clone carrying this T cell receptor beta chain. No antigen is known for it. The CDR3 sequence is 18 residues long. CDR1 is MGHRA, CDR2 YSYEKL, per germline. With 4 bases removed from V and 0 bases from J, the gap between germline ends came to 16 bases. These data belong to a study of T cells in Graves' hyperthyroidism and ophthalmopathy. Study-wide points: Also found in blood were most expanded thyroid clonotypes above 0.001. Ophthalmopathy, as predicted by the model, came a median approximately 6.5 months after the prediction.

Amplification targeted TCR beta CDR3 regions from RNA transcripts. An initial round of RT-PCR targeting the TCR CDR3 relied on the HTBI primer set. MiXCR was run by TCRdb on the multiplex PCR reads, yielding one entry per CDR3 protein. The table includes about 570,000 distinct CDR3 sequences, 46% detected once. Not enrolled were patients with uncontrolled infection, other autoimmune disease, pregnancy or lactation. This chain uses TRBV4-1 with TRBJ2-6; D is ambiguous. This TCR came from an adult woman with Graves' disease, either hyperthyroidism or ophthalmopathy (not recorded which). The source material was peripheral blood or thyroid tissue (not recorded which). The CDR3 region is CASSPGMARSSGANVLTF. The CDR3 nucleotides read TGCGCCAGCAGCCCTGGTATGGCGCGAAGCTCTGGGGCCAACGTCCTGACTTTC.